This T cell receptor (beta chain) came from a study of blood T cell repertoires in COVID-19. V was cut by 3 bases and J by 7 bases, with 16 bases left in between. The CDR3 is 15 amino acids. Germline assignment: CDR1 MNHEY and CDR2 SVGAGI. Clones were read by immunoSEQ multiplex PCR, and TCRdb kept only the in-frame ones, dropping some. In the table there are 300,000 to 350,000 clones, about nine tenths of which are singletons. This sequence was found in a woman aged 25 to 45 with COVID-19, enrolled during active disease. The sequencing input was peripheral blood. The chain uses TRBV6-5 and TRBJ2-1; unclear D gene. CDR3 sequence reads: CASSYLAEGGNEQFF. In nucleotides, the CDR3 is TGTGCCAGCAGTTATTTGGCGGAAGGTGGTAATGAGCAGTTCTTC.